The rows below give T cell receptor beta chains drawn from one sample of a study of blood T cell repertoires in COVID-19. Sequencing used immunoSEQ multiplex PCR; TCRdb keeps in-frame clones, though not all of them. Of around 200,000 clones listed, 65% to 90% are singletons. Specimen: peripheral blood. These receptors were obtained from a human donor in a cohort sampled during active COVID-19. CDR3s include the opening cysteine and the closing phenylalanine or tryptophan. Each record gives: J gene, V gene, clone size, D gene, CDR3 protein, CDR3 DNA. The D gene is left open where the match is weak. Clone size is stated in some rows and not others, as once, few, many or a class when expanded.

J: TRBJ1-1
V: TRBV6-2/TRBV6-3
size: .
D: TRBD1
CDR3: CASSTPTGSGEAFF
DNA: TGTGCCAGCAGCACCCCGACAGGGTCGGGAGAAGCTTTCTTT

J: TRBJ1-5
V: TRBV10-3
size: few
D: TRBD1
CDR3: CAISGTGAFNQPQHF
DNA: TGTGCCATCAGTGGGACAGGGGCCTTCAATCAGCCCCAGCATTTT

J: TRBJ2-7
V: TRBV5-1
size: .
D: .
CDR3: CASSLRTDSYEQYF
DNA: TGCGCCAGCAGCTTGAGGACAGACTCCTACGAGCAGTACTTC

J: TRBJ1-1
V: TRBV7-8
size: .
D: .
CDR3: CASKGRDLNTEAFF
DNA: TGTGCCAGCAAGGGGAGGGACTTGAACACTGAAGCTTTCTTT

J: TRBJ2-7
V: TRBV7-2
size: .
D: TRBD1
CDR3: CASSFRGQKYEQYF
DNA: TGTGCCAGCAGCTTCAGGGGGCAGAAGTACGAGCAGTACTTC

J: TRBJ1-2
V: TRBV5-4
size: .
D: TRBD1
CDR3: CASSLVGQNYGYTF
DNA: TGTGCCAGCAGCTTGGTGGGACAGAATTATGGCTACACCTTC

J: TRBJ1-2
V: TRBV5-1
size: once
D: TRBD1
CDR3: CASSLGGTGANYGYTF
DNA: TGCGCCAGCAGCTTGGGAGGGACAGGGGCTAACTATGGCTACACCTTC

J: TRBJ1-3
V: TRBV28
size: once
D: .
CDR3: CASSFSSGNTIYF
DNA: TGTGCCAGCAGTTTTAGCTCTGGAAACACCATATATTTT

J: TRBJ2-7
V: TRBV3-1/TRBV3-2
size: few
D: .
CDR3: CASPTSSPGLYYEQYF
DNA: TGTGCCAGCCCCACAAGCTCTCCGGGACTCTACTACGAGCAGTACTTC

J: TRBJ1-2
V: TRBV5-1
size: .
D: .
CDR3: CASSLEAGQSHYGYTF
DNA: TGCGCCAGCAGCTTGGAAGCAGGGCAATCTCACTATGGCTACACCTTC

J: TRBJ1-5
V: TRBV21-1
size: .
D: .
CDR3: CASSKGRCNQPQHF
DNA: TGTGCCAGCAGCAAAGGGAGATGCAATCAGCCCCAGCATTTT

J: TRBJ1-1
V: TRBV6-6
size: .
D: TRBD1
CDR3: CASSSRDSTEAFF
DNA: TGTGCCAGCAGTTCCCGGGACAGCACTGAAGCTTTCTTT

J: TRBJ2-7
V: TRBV28
size: .
D: TRBD1
CDR3: CASSHPGQGYVEQYF
DNA: TGTGCCAGCAGTCATCCGGGACAGGGGTATGTCGAGCAGTACTTC

J: TRBJ2-7
V: TRBV10-1
size: few
D: TRBD2
CDR3: CASPRASGRIPHQQYF
DNA: TGCGCCAGCCCGAGGGCTAGCGGGAGGATACCCCATCAGCAGTACTTC